This T cell receptor (beta chain) was documented in a study of blood T cell repertoires in COVID-19. Background on the study: Acute-phase and convalescent COVID-19 samples originated in the United States, Italy and Spain.

The CDR3 has 12 amino acids. The germline V gene has CDR1 LNHDA and CDR2 SQIVND (reference sequence). V lost 11 bases and J 8 bases, leaving 15 bases between the germline ends. Method: immunoSEQ multiplex PCR; TCRdb's copy keeps in-frame clones and lacks some. The table shows over 250,000 clones, with 88% occurring only once. The specimen sequenced was peripheral blood. This TCR came from a man between 60 and 75 years old who had recovered from COVID-19. V and J are TRBV19 and TRBJ2-2, with D possibly matching TRBD2 (5 bases). The CDR3 sequence: CAGSPSGGELFF. The CDR3 coding sequence is TGTGCCGGGTCCCCGAGCGGTGGGGAGCTGTTTTTT. Complete variable domain (other parts from reference TRBV19 and TRBJ2-2): DGGITQSPKYLFRKEGQNVTLSCEQNLNHDAMYWYRQDPGQGLRLIYYSQIVNDFQKGDIAEGYSVSREKKESFPLTVTSAQKNPTAFYLCAGSPSGGELFFGEGSRLTVL.